This passage covers 18 T cell receptor beta chains from one sample sequenced in a study of CD8 T cells in Susac syndrome. RNA totalling about 0.45 to 1 ug underwent reverse transcription with random hexamers. One entry per CDR3 protein results from TCRdb running MiXCR on the immunoSEQ multiplex PCR reads. The sample yields 170,000 or so distinct CDR3 sequences, approximately 94% seen once. The sequenced sample was CD4+ T cells from PBMCs. All receptors derive from a human donor with multiple sclerosis.

The CDR3 loop reads CASSQEMGGFYEQYF. The DNA for the CDR3 is TGCGCCAGCAGCCAAGAGATGGGTGGGTTCTACGAGCAGTACTTC. The gene calls are TRBV4-3 and TRBJ2-7; D is ambiguous. This CDR3 comprises 15 residues. Germline V gene lookup returns CDR1 LGHNA and CDR2 YSLEER. Trimming cost V 0 bases and J 3 bases, with 12 bases left between them.

The rearrangement joins TRBV6-5 to TRBJ2-7; 8 nucleotides line up with TRBD1. CDR1 MNHEY and CDR2 SVGAGI come from the germline V gene. V lost 5 bases, J lost 3 bases, and 3 bases stayed unmatched. The CDR3 length is 13 residues. CDR3 sequence (DNA): TGTGCCAGCAGTCGCGACAGGGGCTACGAGCAGTACTTC. Translated: CASSRDRGYEQYF.

CDR3 DNA sequence: TGTGCCAGCAGTTTTAATCCCTCCGGGGGCTACACCTTC. This translates into CASSFNPSGGYTF. The chain recombines TRBV12-3 or TRBV12-4 with TRBJ1-2; no reliable D call. This CDR3 region has 13 residues. V lost 3 bases and J lost 8, with 13 bases in between.

This sequence joins TRBV11-2 and TRBJ2-5, with D possibly called TRBD1 or TRBD2 (6 bases each). V was cut by 1 base and J by 2 bases, with 11 bases left in between. Germline loops: CDR1 SGHAT, CDR2 FQNNGV. This CDR3 is built from 15 residues. The DNA of the CDR3 is TGTGCCAGCAGCTTAGCCGGGGGCCCTCAAGAGACCCAGTACTTC. Translated, it gives CASSLAGGPQETQYF.

The J gene is TRBJ1-2, the V gene TRBV30; tentative D call: TRBD1 (6 bases). Per germline, CDR1 GTSNPN and CDR2 SVGIG (reference sequence). CDR3 length: 13 amino acids. Trimming took 2 bases from V and 9 from J, leaving 16 bases between them. CDR3 nucleotides: TGTGCCTGGAGTCCGGCGGGACACTCCAGCTACACCTTC. As protein: CAWSPAGHSSYTF.

The chain uses TRBV12-3 or TRBV12-4 and TRBJ2-7, with TRBD1 matching 9 bases. V dropped 3 bases and J dropped 5; count of bases not matched to a gene: 5. CDR3 size: 14 residues. Here the CDR3 reads CASSFRDREDEQYF. As DNA, the CDR3 is TGTGCCAGCAGTTTTAGGGACAGGGAAGACGAGCAGTACTTC.

V usage is TRBV6-1 and J usage is TRBJ2-7, with 9 bases aligning to TRBD2. CDR1 is MNHNS, CDR2 SASEGT, per germline. Unmatched junction bases numbered 15, after V lost 10 bases and J lost 2 bases. The CDR3 sequence is 16 residues long. Written as DNA, the CDR3 is TGTGCCACCCGAGGACGAGCGGGGGGACAGACCTACGAGCAGTACTTC. Protein product: CATRGRAGGQTYEQYF.

The rearrangement joins TRBV2 to TRBJ1-2; 9 bases map to TRBD1. Germline trimming cut 2 bases from V and 9 bases from J; bases unmatched to any gene: 10. Looked up from germline, CDR1 is SNHLY and CDR2 is FYNNEI. The CDR3 length is 15 residues. The CDR3 region has the DNA TGTGCCAGCAGTGAAATGGGGGACAGGGCGGGGCGCTACACCTTC. Its translation is CASSEMGDRAGRYTF. Filled out from reference TRBV2 and TRBJ1-2, the complete variable domain reads EPEVTQTPSHQVTQMGQEVILRCVPISNHLYFYWYRQILGQKVEFLVSFYNNEISEKSEIFDDQFSVERPDGSNFTLKIRSTKLEDSAMYFCASSEMGDRAGRYTFGSGTRLTVV.

As concerns this clonotype: Mismatch with germline at one junction end may stem from a read error. The chain combines TRBV25-1 with TRBJ2-7, with 9 bases aligning to TRBD2. The CDR3 is 15 amino acids. Looked up from germline, CDR1 is MGHDK and CDR2 is SYGVNS. The chain's CDR3 is CASSHSGGHGYGQYF. The CDR3 bases are TGTGCCAGCAGCCATAGCGGGGGCCACGGATACGGGCAGTACTTC.

This clonotype was seen a single time. This sequence joins TRBV6-2 or TRBV6-3 and TRBJ2-7, with D maybe TRBD1 (6 bases). The CDR3 extends over 16 amino acids. The V and J ends lost 7 bases and 3 bases respectively, with 22 bases between them. CDR1 and CDR2 (germline): MNHEY, SVGEGT. In nucleotides, the CDR3 is TGTGCCAGCACCTTGTGGTCCGGAGACAGGATCTACGAGCAGTACTTC. This gives the protein CASTLWSGDRIYEQYF.

The chain joins TRBV10-3 to TRBJ2-5; D is possibly TRBD2 (7 bases). Germline CDR1 ENHRY, CDR2 SYGVKD. CDR3 length: 15 residues. V was pared by 0 bases and J by 5 bases, with 13 bases between. The chain's CDR3 is CAISESRGGRETQYF. In DNA form, the CDR3 reads TGTGCCATCAGTGAGTCTCGCGGGGGCCGGGAGACCCAGTACTTC.

Here the CDR3 reads CASSLESSGKKTQYF. Written as DNA, the CDR3 is TGTGCCAGCAGCTTAGAGTCTAGCGGTAAAAAGACCCAGTACTTC. J is TRBJ2-5 and V is TRBV11-2; 7 bases align to TRBD2. The CDR3 has 15 residues. Per germline, CDR1 SGHAT and CDR2 FQNNGV. Trimming cost V 0 bases and J 6 bases; bases outside gene matches: 7.

This clonotype was observed a single time. V gene TRBV18 combines with J gene TRBJ1-2; possibly TRBD1 for D (5 bases). Germline assignment: CDR1 KGHSH and CDR2 LQKENI. The CDR3 extends over 16 amino acids. Between the trimmed V and J ends, which lost 2 bases and 5 bases, there was a span of 18 bases. CDR3 amino acids: CASSPSAGPVPYGYTF. The CDR3 coding sequence is TGTGCCAGCTCACCATCAGCAGGGCCAGTACCTTATGGCTACACCTTC.

V usage is TRBV19 and J usage is TRBJ2-3; 8 bases align to TRBD1. Germline CDR1 reads LNHDA; CDR2 reads SQIVND (reference sequence). This CDR3 spans 15 amino acids. Trimming at V came to 4 bases and at J to 2 bases, leaving 5 bases not matched to a gene. CDR3 in amino acids: CASSTGTGPTDTQYF. The CDR3 DNA reads TGTGCCAGTAGTACCGGGACAGGTCCCACAGATACGCAGTATTTT.

This chain joins TRBV27 and TRBJ1-5, with 8 bases aligning to TRBD1. The CDR3 loop spans 15 amino acids. V lost 2 bases and J lost 2; bases outside the gene matches: 2. Per the germline V gene, CDR1 is MNHEY and CDR2 is SMNVEV (reference sequence). DNA for the CDR3: TGTGCCAGCAGTTTAGTGGGACAGGGCAATCAGCCCCAGCATTTT. Protein sequence: CASSLVGQGNQPQHF.

This chain joins TRBV6-2 or TRBV6-3 and TRBJ1-1; D unclear. The germline V and J ends were trimmed by 1 base and 1 base, with 7 bases remaining between them. The CDR3 spans 14 residues. The V gene's germline CDR1 is MNHEY and CDR2 SVGEGT. CDR3 in amino acids: CASSYLGRNTEAFF. The CDR3 nucleotides are TGTGCCAGCAGTTACTTAGGACGGAACACTGAAGCTTTCTTT.

CDR3 nucleotides: TGTGCCAGTATACAGGGGTCCAGGACTGAAGCTTTCTTT. Translated, it gives CASIQGSRTEAFF. The chain uses TRBV6-2 or TRBV6-3 and TRBJ1-1; 7 nucleotides align to TRBD1. The CDR3 spans 13 residues. The germline CDR1 and CDR2 sequences are MNHEY and SVGEGT. V dropped 9 bases and J dropped 5; count of bases not matched to a gene: 9.

The genes are TRBV27 and TRBJ2-1, with D unresolved. Germline V gives CDR1 MNHEY, CDR2 SMNVEV (reference sequence). V gave up 3 bases and J gave up 4 bases, with 7 bases separating them. The CDR3 extends over 13 amino acids. This chain's CDR3 is CASSFTEYNEQFF. The CDR3 bases are TGTGCCAGCAGTTTTACAGAATACAATGAGCAGTTCTTC.